This T cell receptor (beta chain) was observed in a study of blood T cell repertoires in COVID-19. Profiled with immunoSEQ multiplex PCR; TCRdb holds only in-frame clones, not every one. The data contain about 150,000 clones, 80% of them singletons. CDR1 and CDR2 (germline): MNHEY, SVGAGI. The CDR3 extends over 14 amino acids. The ends lost 2 bases at V and 4 bases at J; junction bases unmatched: 4. This rearrangement joins TRBV6-5 to TRBJ2-5; 7 bases are a match to TRBD1. Sequences were obtained from peripheral blood. This clonotype was obtained from a man aged 60-69 years with acute or convalescent COVID-19. The CDR3: CASSYPNRGETQYF. Here the CDR3 DNA reads TGTGCCAGCAGTTACCCGAACAGGGGAGAGACCCAGTACTTC.